The sample holds a few counts of the clone carrying this T cell receptor (beta chain). Its specificity is not known. Germline V gene lookup returns CDR1 MNHEY and CDR2 SMNVEV (reference sequence). The V end lost 2 bases, the J end lost 6 bases, and 10 bases lay between the germline ends. This CDR3 contains 13 residues. Prepared TCR beta cDNA libraries contained unique molecular identifiers. MiXCR was run by TCRdb on the PCR reads, yielding one entry per CDR3 protein. This sample carries roughly 410,000 distinct CDR3 sequences, less than 40% of them seen once, and the ten largest clones take roughly 12%. The sample is drawn from a study of post-analysis software for immune sequencing data. Study conclusions and caveats: Pronounced co-clustering by F measure was evident among identically batched samples. Controls had significantly higher normalized Chao1 diversity than multiple sclerosis patients. Relative to controls, patients had five TRBV segments at higher frequency, with TRBV5-6, TRBV5-1 and TRBV20-1 among these.

The V call is TRBV27, the J call TRBJ1-2, with D maybe TRBD1 (6 bases). Source material: blood. This receptor was obtained from a girl under 18 with multiple sclerosis. CDR3 loop: CASSLGGLDGYTF. As DNA, the CDR3 is TGTGCCAGCAGTTTAGGGGGGCTAGATGGCTACACCTTC.